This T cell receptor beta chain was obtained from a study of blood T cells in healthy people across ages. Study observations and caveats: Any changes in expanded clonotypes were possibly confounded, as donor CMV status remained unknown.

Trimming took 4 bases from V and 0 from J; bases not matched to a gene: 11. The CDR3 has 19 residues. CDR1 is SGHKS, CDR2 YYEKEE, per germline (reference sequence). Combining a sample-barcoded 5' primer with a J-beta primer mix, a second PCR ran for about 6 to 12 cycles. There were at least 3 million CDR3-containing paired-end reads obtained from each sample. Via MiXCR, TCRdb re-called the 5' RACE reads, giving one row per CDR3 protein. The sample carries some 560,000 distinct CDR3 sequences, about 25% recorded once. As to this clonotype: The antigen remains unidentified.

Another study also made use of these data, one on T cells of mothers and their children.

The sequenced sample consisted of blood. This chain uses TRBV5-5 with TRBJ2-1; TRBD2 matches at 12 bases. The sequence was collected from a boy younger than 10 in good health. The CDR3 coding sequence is TGTGCCAGCAGCCCCGGACTAGCGGGACCTTACAGCTCCTACAATGAGCAGTTCTTC. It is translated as CASSPGLAGPYSSYNEQFF. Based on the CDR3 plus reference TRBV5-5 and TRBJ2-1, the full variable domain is DAGVTQSPTHLIKTRGQQVTLRCSPISGHKSVSWYQQVLGQGPQFIFQYYEKEERGRGNFPDRFSARQFPNYSSELNVNALLLGDSALYLCASSPGLAGPYSSYNEQFFGPGTRLTVL.